A selection of T cell receptor beta chains follows, all from one sample in a study of human T cells and chemical hapten exposure. TCRdb ran MiXCR on the RACE reads and lists one entry per CDR3 protein. The sample lists 130,000 or so distinct CDR3 sequences, approximately 9.5% occurring once. Material: whole blood. The source is a male donor in good health. Some clones in this sample may be carry-over from other donors' samples. The CDR3 runs from the conserved cysteine through the conserved F or W. Each record gives: V gene, clone size, J gene, D gene, CDR3 protein, CDR3 DNA. The D gene is left open where the match is weak. Clone size appears in some rows only: once, few, many, or a class for an expanded clone.

TRBV18,few,TRBJ2-5,NA,CASSPAGVETQYF,TGTGCCAGCTCCCCGGCCGGGGTAGAGACCCAGTACTTC
TRBV14,many,TRBJ2-1,NA,CASSQRLGETGPRNEQFF,TGTGCCAGCAGCCAAAGATTAGGGGAGACGGGGCCCCGCAATGAGCAGTTCTTC
TRBV6-2/TRBV6-3,few,TRBJ1-1,NA,CASCGTVNTEAFF,TGTGCCAGCTGTGGGACGGTAAACACTGAAGCTTTCTTT
TRBV3-1,NA,TRBJ2-7,TRBD1,CASSRRTGFHEQYF,TGTGCCAGCAGCCGACGGACAGGGTTCCACGAGCAGTACTTC
TRBV19,few,TRBJ1-2,TRBD1,CASSISDRGGYGYTF,TGTGCCAGTAGTATTTCAGACAGGGGCGGCTATGGCTACACCTTC
TRBV7-9,few,TRBJ1-6,NA,CASSPTQGSSPLHF,TGTGCCAGCAGCCCTACCCAGGGGAGCTCACCCCTCCACTTT
TRBV12-3/TRBV12-4,NA,TRBJ2-1,NA,CASSLATSRGERGNEQFF,TGTGCCAGCAGTTTAGCCACTAGCAGGGGGGAGCGGGGCAATGAGCAGTTCTTC
TRBV5-1,NA,TRBJ2-5,NA,CASSLGPGVIQETQYF,TGCGCCAGCAGCTTGGGGCCAGGGGTCATCCAAGAGACCCAGTACTTC
TRBV10-2,many,TRBJ1-1,NA,CASSEKVEAFF,TGCGCCAGCAGTGAAAAGGTGGAAGCTTTCTTT
TRBV5-1,many,TRBJ2-1,TRBD2,CASSLTRGGNEQFF,TGCGCCAGCAGCTTGACTCGCGGGGGCAATGAGCAGTTCTTC
TRBV4-3,NA,TRBJ1-5,NA,CASSQDIAGEGGQPQHF,TGCGCCAGCAGCCAAGATATAGCAGGGGAAGGTGGTCAGCCCCAGCATTTT
TRBV11-2,few,TRBJ1-6,TRBD1,CASSLATGGNSPLHF,TGTGCCAGCAGCTTAGCTACAGGGGGGAATTCACCCCTCCACTTT
TRBV4-3,few,TRBJ2-5,NA,CASSQDGAGQETQYF,TGCGCCAGCAGCCAAGACGGGGCTGGGCAAGAGACCCAGTACTTC
TRBV12-3/TRBV12-4,many,TRBJ2-1,NA,CASSLGTDNEQFF,TGTGCCAGCAGTTTAGGGACTGACAATGAGCAGTTCTTC
TRBV10-2,NA,TRBJ1-1,NA,CVSGQASNTEAFF,TGCGTCAGCGGTCAGGCCTCGAACACTGAAGCTTTCTTT
TRBV7-8,NA,TRBJ2-2,NA,CASSLEGGFAGELFF,TGTGCCAGCAGCTTAGAAGGGGGTTTCGCCGGGGAGCTGTTTTTT
TRBV7-2,NA,TRBJ2-7,NA,CASSLSTLYEQYF,TGTGCCAGCAGCTTATCGACCTTGTACGAGCAGTACTTC
TRBV7-2,many,TRBJ2-5,NA,CASSRGAAQETQYF,TGTGCCAGCAGTCGGGGGGCCGCCCAAGAGACCCAGTACTTC
TRBV4-3,NA,TRBJ2-3,TRBD2,CASSQEIAGSTDTQYF,TGCGCCAGCAGCCAAGAAATAGCGGGGAGCACAGATACGCAGTATTTT
TRBV5-5,NA,TRBJ1-1,NA,CASSLEGEGVTEAFF,TGTGCCAGCAGCTTGGAGGGGGAAGGGGTCACTGAAGCTTTCTTT
TRBV7-9,many,TRBJ1-2,NA,CASSGSWVKAQNYGYTF,TGTGCCAGCAGCGGAAGTTGGGTGAAGGCACAGAACTATGGCTACACCTTC
TRBV10-1,many,TRBJ1-1,TRBD1,CASSGQGNTEAFF,TGTGCCAGCAGTGGACAGGGGAACACTGAAGCTTTCTTT